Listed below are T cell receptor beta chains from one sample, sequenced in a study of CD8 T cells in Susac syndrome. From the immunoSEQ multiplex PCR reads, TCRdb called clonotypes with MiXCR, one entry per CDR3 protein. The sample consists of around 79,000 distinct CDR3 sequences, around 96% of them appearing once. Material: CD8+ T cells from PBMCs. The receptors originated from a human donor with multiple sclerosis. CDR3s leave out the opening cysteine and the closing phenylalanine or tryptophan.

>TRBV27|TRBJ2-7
ASSLAAVTSYEQY
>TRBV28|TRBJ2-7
ASSLLLASGRFYEQY
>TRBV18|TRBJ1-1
ASSPENTEAF
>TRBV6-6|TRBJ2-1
ASSYTGANEQF
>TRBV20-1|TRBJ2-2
SARAGGAGELF
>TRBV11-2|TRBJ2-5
ASLGWERTQETQY
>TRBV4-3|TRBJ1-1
ASSQYLSLSDTEAF
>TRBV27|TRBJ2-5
ATWTGEQETQY
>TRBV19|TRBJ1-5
ASRETGYYSNQPQH
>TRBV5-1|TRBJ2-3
ASSFDREGGNTQY
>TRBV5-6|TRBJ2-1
ASSFGPGVGNEQF
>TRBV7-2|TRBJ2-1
ASSLGLASYNEQF
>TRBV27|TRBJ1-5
ASGSGQRNQPQH
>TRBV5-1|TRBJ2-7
ASSSDADSYEQY
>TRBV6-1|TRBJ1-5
ASSTWDSHNQPQH
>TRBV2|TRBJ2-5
ASSESPGEGTQY
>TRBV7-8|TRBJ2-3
ASSLMADTQY
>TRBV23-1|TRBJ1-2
ASSPQTGVDGYT
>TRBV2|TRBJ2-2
ASSDGAYTGELF
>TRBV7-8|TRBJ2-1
ASSRSWATSYNEQF
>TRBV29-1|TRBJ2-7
SVVKDGTYEQY
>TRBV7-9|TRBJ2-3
ASSVDRVADTQY
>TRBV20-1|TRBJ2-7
SAREEGYEQY
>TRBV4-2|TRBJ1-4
ASSQEVGGQGEREKLF
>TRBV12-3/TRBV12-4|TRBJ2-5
ASGIGTNMLGEQGLLETQY
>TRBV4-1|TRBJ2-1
ASSPIARYPNSTRGEQF
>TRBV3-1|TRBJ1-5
ASSIRSNQPQH
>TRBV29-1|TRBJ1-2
SVDWGGGYT
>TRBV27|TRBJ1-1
ASSERQVNTEAF
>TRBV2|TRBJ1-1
ASSDEQGWAEAF
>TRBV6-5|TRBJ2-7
ASTLTGSFGEQY
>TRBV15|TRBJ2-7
ATSPVDRSDTPWLPY
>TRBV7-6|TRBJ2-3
ASSQRHRVRADTQY
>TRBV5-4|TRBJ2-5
ASSLVVEETQY
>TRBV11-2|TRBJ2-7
ASSPSKGYYEQY
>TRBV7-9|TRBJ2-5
ASRGDTSRETQY
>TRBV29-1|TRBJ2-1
SLYSGSYNEQF
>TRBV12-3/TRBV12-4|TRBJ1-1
ASSTSLVQGNTEAF
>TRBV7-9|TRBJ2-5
ASSFVRLAEETQY
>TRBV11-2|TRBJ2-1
ASSTSGNRNEQF
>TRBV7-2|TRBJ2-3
ASSHGGLDTQY
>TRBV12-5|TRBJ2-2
ASGLWGEGNTGELF
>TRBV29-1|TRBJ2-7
SVVLVAGDEQY
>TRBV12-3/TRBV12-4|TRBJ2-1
ASSFAATLGQF
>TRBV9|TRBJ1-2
ASSAFDYGYT
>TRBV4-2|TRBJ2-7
ASSQDRGTGGYEQY
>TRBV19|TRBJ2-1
ASSMGNSYNEQF
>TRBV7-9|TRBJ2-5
ASSYLAAQETQY
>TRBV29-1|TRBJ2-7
SVSERAEQY
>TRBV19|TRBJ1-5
ASSIDRGSNQPQH
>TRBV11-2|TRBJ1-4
ASSLLGDRTKLF
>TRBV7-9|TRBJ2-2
ASSLPRGAGELF
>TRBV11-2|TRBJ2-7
ASSLGTVEVEQY
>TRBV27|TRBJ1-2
ASSPGPWSYGYT
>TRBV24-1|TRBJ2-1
ATSGTGVNEQF
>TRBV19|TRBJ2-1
ASSMTEYNEQF
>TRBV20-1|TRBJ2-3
SAREQGRTDTQY
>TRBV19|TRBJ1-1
ASRQGATEAF
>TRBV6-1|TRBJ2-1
ASSAGQGTYNEQF